A selection of T cell receptor beta chains follows, all from one sample in a study of blood T cell repertoires in COVID-19. Libraries were prepared by immunoSEQ multiplex PCR; TCRdb keeps only in-frame clonotypes and omits some of them. The sample has about 190,000 clones, approximately 90% seen once; the top ten hold 9.5% to 15%. Source material: peripheral blood. The receptors were sampled from an older woman with COVID-19, enrolled during active disease. The CDR3 runs from the conserved cysteine through the conserved F or W. Each record gives: V gene, D gene, J gene, clone size, CDR3 DNA, CDR3 protein. D genes are given only for firm matches. Expanded clones get a size class; other rows say once, few or many, or leave the size out.

TRBV19	TRBD2	TRBJ2-7	-	TGTGCCAGCTCGACTAGCGACGACCTAGAGCAGTACTTC	CASSTSDDLEQYF
TRBV4-2	TRBD1	TRBJ1-6	-	TGTGCCAGCAGCCAAGACACGTCGTCCGGGACAGGCTATTCACCCCTCCACTTT	CASSQDTSSGTGYSPLHF
TRBV30	TRBD1	TRBJ1-2	few	TGTGCCTGGAGTAAAACCGAGACAGGGTTTCGGGGCTACACCTTC	CAWSKTETGFRGYTF
TRBV7-2	TRBD1	TRBJ1-5	once	TGTGCCAGCAGCCCTAGGGGGCCCTATAATCAGCCCCAGCATTTT	CASSPRGPYNQPQHF
TRBV7-9	TRBD1	TRBJ2-6	-	TGTGCCAGCAGCTCCCTCAGGACAGGGGGCGCTGGGGCCAACGTCCTGACTTTC	CASSSLRTGGAGANVLTF
TRBV6-2/TRBV6-3	-	TRBJ2-4	-	TGTGCCAGCAGCCAATTATTAGAACACATTCAGTACTTC	CASSQLLEHIQYF
TRBV19	TRBD2	TRBJ2-1	-	TGTGCCAGTAGACAGGGACTAGCTTCGGATGAGCAGTTCTTC	CASRQGLASDEQFF
TRBV3-1/TRBV3-2	TRBD1	TRBJ1-6	-	TGTGCCAGCAGCCAAGGTGACAGGGGTAATTCACCCCTCCACTTT	CASSQGDRGNSPLHF
TRBV20-1	-	TRBJ1-6	-	TGCAGTGCCAGTGGTACAAATAATTCACCCCTCCACTTT	CSASGTNNSPLHF
TRBV7-2	-	TRBJ1-1	-	TGTGCCAGCAGCTTATTCAGGGGTACGAGGACTGAAGCTTTCTTT	CASSLFRGTRTEAFF
TRBV30	-	TRBJ1-5	-	TGTGCCTGGAGAGGGAGTGAAAGTCAGCCCCAGCATTTT	CAWRGSESQPQHF
TRBV5-1	-	TRBJ1-1	-	TGCGCCAGCAGCGTCCCCCAGGGGATGTCTTTCTTT	CASSVPQGMSFF
TRBV18	TRBD1	TRBJ1-4	-	TGTGCCAGCTCAACACAGGGGGCGTTAAGTGAAAAACTGTTTTTT	CASSTQGALSEKLFF
TRBV7-8	TRBD1	TRBJ1-5	-	TGTGCCAGCAGCTTAGTATGGCTTCCGGGACAGGGTGATCAGCCCCAGCATTTT	CASSLVWLPGQGDQPQHF
TRBV7-8	TRBD1	TRBJ1-1	-	TGTGCCAGCAGCTTGGACAGGGTCAACACTGAAGCTTTCTTT	CASSLDRVNTEAFF
TRBV18	TRBD2	TRBJ2-7	-	TGTGCCAGCTCACCCGGGACTAGCGGGAACTACGAGCAGTACTTC	CASSPGTSGNYEQYF
TRBV27	TRBD1	TRBJ2-1	-	TGTGCCAGCAGTTTTGAGCAGGGGGAATGGAATGAGCAGTTCTTC	CASSFEQGEWNEQFF
TRBV7-9	-	TRBJ2-3	once	TGTGCCAGCAGCTTATCCGCAGGGGCAGATACGCAGTATTTT	CASSLSAGADTQYF
TRBV5-1	TRBD2	TRBJ2-3	-	TGCGCCAGCCGCACCCTGCTGACTAGCGGGTCTAGCACAGATACGCAGTATTTT	CASRTLLTSGSSTDTQYF
TRBV10-3	-	TRBJ2-1	-	TGTGCCATCAGCGGGAGTGGGACCTACAATGAGCAGTTCTTC	CAISGSGTYNEQFF
TRBV4-1	TRBD2	TRBJ2-7	-	TGCGCCAGCAGCCAAGGACTAGCGGCCCCAAGGAGGGACTTC	CASSQGLAAPRRDF
TRBV4-1	-	TRBJ2-7	-	TGCGCCAGCAGCCAAGCATCCGGGGGAGGCTACGAGCAGTACTTC	CASSQASGGGYEQYF
TRBV7-2	-	TRBJ2-2	-	TGTGCCAGCAGCTTAGACCCTCGGGACACCGGGGAGCTGTTTTTT	CASSLDPRDTGELFF
TRBV5-1	TRBD1	TRBJ2-7	-	TGCGCCAGCAGCTTGGATCTAACAGGGGGCCAACCATACTTC	CASSLDLTGGQPYF
TRBV12-3/TRBV12-4	-	TRBJ2-5	-	TGTGCCAGCAAACTCCAAGAGACCCAGTACTTC	CASKLQETQYF
TRBV11-2	TRBD2	TRBJ2-7	-	TGTGCCAGCAGCTCTACCCGGGACTATTTCTCCTACGAGCAGTACTTC	CASSSTRDYFSYEQYF
TRBV19	TRBD2	TRBJ2-7	-	TGTGCCAGTAGTAATAGCGGGAGGCACCACGAGCAGTACTTC	CASSNSGRHHEQYF
TRBV4-1	TRBD2	TRBJ2-7	once	TGCGCCAGCAGCCTTCGCACTACTAGCGACTTCTCCTACGAGCAGTACTTC	CASSLRTTSDFSYEQYF
TRBV29-1	-	TRBJ2-7	-	TGCAGCGTTGAAGTAGACAGGGAGCAGTACTTC	CSVEVDREQYF
TRBV18	-	TRBJ2-1	-	TGTGCCAGCTCGTCGAGACTAGGGACCTACAATGAGCAGTTCTTC	CASSSRLGTYNEQFF
TRBV4-1	-	TRBJ1-6	-	TGCGCCAGCAGCCAACCCGGGGGGGGCGACTATAATTCACCCCTCCACTTT	CASSQPGGGDYNSPLHF
TRBV4-3	-	TRBJ2-7	-	TGCGCCAGCAGCCAACAGGTCAGCTACGAGCAGTACTTC	CASSQQVSYEQYF
TRBV19	-	TRBJ1-5	-	TGTGCCAGTAGTATCTCGGGGAGAGAACAGCCCCAGCATTTT	CASSISGREQPQHF
TRBV5-1	TRBD2	TRBJ2-7	once	TGCGCCAGCACTCGTACCCTAGCGGGGGACTACGAGCAGTACTTC	CASTRTLAGDYEQYF
TRBV5-6	TRBD1	TRBJ2-1	-	TGTGCCAGCAGTTATCAGGGGGCGGGGAATGAGCAGTTCTTC	CASSYQGAGNEQFF
TRBV29-1	-	TRBJ2-1	-	TGCAGCGTTGCCGGGATCGACTACAATGAGCAGTTCTTC	CSVAGIDYNEQFF
TRBV18	TRBD1	TRBJ1-3	-	TGTGCCAGCTCACCCGGGACAGGGTCTGGAAACACCATATATTTT	CASSPGTGSGNTIYF
TRBV6-6	-	TRBJ2-5	-	TGTGCCAGCAGTTACTCAGGAGGTTTAGAGACCCAGTACTTC	CASSYSGGLETQYF
TRBV10-3	-	TRBJ2-7	-	TGTGCCATCAGTGAAGCGGGTCCCACCTACGAGCAGTACTTC	CAISEAGPTYEQYF
TRBV7-9	-	TRBJ1-1	-	TGTGCCAGCAGCTTATTGAGCACTGAAGCTTTCTTT	CASSLLSTEAFF
TRBV11-3	-	TRBJ2-4	-	TGTGCCAGCAGCTTCGGCAGAGACTTCGCCAAAAACATTCAGTACTTC	CASSFGRDFAKNIQYF
TRBV10-3	-	TRBJ2-1	once	TGTGCCATCAGTGAGTCGCAGACCCTAGAGGACAATGAGCAGTTCTTC	CAISESQTLEDNEQFF
TRBV18	-	TRBJ1-6	-	TGTGCCAGCTCACGGACAGAAACTAATTCACCCCTCCACTTT	CASSRTETNSPLHF
TRBV25-1	-	TRBJ1-6	once	TGTGCCAGCAGTCCACAAGGAGGGAGGAGGAATTCACCCCTCCACTTT	CASSPQGGRRNSPLHF
TRBV6-5	TRBD1	TRBJ2-7	-	TGTGCCAGCAGGGGGACAGGTGTAACCTACGAGCAGTACTTC	CASRGTGVTYEQYF
TRBV19	TRBD2	TRBJ2-1	-	TGTGCCAGTAGTTGGAGCGGGAGCTACAATGAGCAGTTCTTC	CASSWSGSYNEQFF
TRBV6-2/TRBV6-3	TRBD2	TRBJ2-1	-	TGTGCCAGCAGTTACTCGCGCGGGACTAGCGGGAGAGATGAGCAGTTCTTC	CASSYSRGTSGRDEQFF
TRBV5-6	TRBD1	TRBJ2-7	-	TGTGCCAGCAGCTTGCCGGGACAGGGAGCATACGAGCAGTACTTC	CASSLPGQGAYEQYF
TRBV7-8	-	TRBJ1-4	-	TGTGCCAGCAGCTTAGATGGGCAGATACATGAAAAACTGTTTTTT	CASSLDGQIHEKLFF
TRBV29-1	TRBD1	TRBJ1-2	once	TGCAGCGTTGAATTGGCAGGGGGAGAGTATGGCTACACCTTC	CSVELAGGEYGYTF
TRBV9	TRBD2	TRBJ2-1	-	TGTGCCAGCAGCGTAGGGGGTCTAGCGGGAGAAATAGAGCAGTTCTTC	CASSVGGLAGEIEQFF